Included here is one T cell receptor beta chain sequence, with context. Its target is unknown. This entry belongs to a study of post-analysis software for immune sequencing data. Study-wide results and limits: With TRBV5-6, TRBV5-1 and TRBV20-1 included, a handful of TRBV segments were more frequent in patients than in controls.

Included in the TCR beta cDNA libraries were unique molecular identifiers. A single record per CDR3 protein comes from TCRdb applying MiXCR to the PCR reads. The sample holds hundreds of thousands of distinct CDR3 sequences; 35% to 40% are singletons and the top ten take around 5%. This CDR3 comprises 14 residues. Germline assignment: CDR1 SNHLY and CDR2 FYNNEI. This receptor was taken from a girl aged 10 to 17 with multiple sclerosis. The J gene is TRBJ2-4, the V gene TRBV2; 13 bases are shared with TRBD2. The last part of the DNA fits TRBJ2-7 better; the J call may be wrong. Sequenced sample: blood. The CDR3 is CASSSGLAGVEQYF. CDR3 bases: TGTGCCAGCAGCTCCGGACTAGCGGGAGTCGAGCAGTACTTC.